This entry concerns a single TCR beta chain. Its antigen is currently not known. No per-base quality is available; no much larger clone lies one base away. This entry is derived from a study of blood T cell repertoires in COVID-19 (dated by TCRdb to about 2020). About the full investigation: Samples from collaborators originated in the United States, Italy and Spain and spanned both the acute and convalescent phases of COVID-19. The repertoires were made available in a free public database intended to serve as a resource for research on the immune response to SARS-CoV-2. The material from the prospective study consisted of cDNA or gDNA derived from T cells, B-cell-depleted T cells, or PBMCs. Where HLA class I and class II types were available, the types were taken from metadata supplied by the sample provider, not from assay-based typing. Deeply sampled blood TCRbeta repertoires from subjects exposed to, actively infected with, or recovered from COVID-19 were included in the dataset. Sample metadata almost always included a de-identified subject ID, COVID-19 status, age in years and sex. Samples were obtained from the ongoing ImmuneRACE study (first 160 participants) and from 1,254 subjects provided by 6 global collaborators. Results the study describes overall, beyond this receptor: The quantity of clinical and demographic metadata differed by source and by participant and was supplied without curation.

Measured from the cysteine to the phenylalanine, the CDR3 is 15 residues long. Only the CDR3 DNA stays, 45 bases, in frame from base 1. The germline V gene supplies CDR1 SNHLY and CDR2 FYNNEI. V has 6 bases trimmed and J has 7 bases trimmed; junction bases matching no gene number 10. One collaborating source in Seattle enrolled patients while the patients were actively infected and followed the patients over time throughout the course of disease. Whole blood was collected in K2EDTA tubes by collaborating institutions according to the institutions' own protocols. For TCRbeta analysis, collaborators shipped samples in one of three forms: frozen whole blood, isolated PBMCs, or DNA extracted from either of those sample types. TCRbeta CDR3 regions were amplified from genomic DNA by means of the immunoSEQ Assay, a bias-controlled multiplex PCR. The study's processing was this. Within the assay, amplification of reference gene primers was used to estimate how many nucleated cells each sample contained. To quantify the absolute abundance of each unique TCRbeta CDR3 rearrangement, sequence reads were collapsed and filtered. For each sample, productive Simpson clonality was calculated as the square root of Simpson's diversity index across productive rearrangements. TCRdb limited this immuneACCESS table to in-frame rearrangements with V and J called. A share of clones is missing; checked studies link under half to unresolved V genes, and the rest is unexplained. That table supplies the V and J calls and clone size; D and trimming were determined from the DNA. The sample profile shows about 230,000 clones; around 86% of them were found once. The top ten constitute around a tenth of the sample.

The sequence derives from a man between 45 and 60 years old with COVID-19, enrolled during active disease. The sequence joins TRBV2 to TRBJ1-4, with 8 bases aligning to TRBD1. Sequencing input: peripheral blood. The CDR3: CASRLTGASVEKLFF. The bases read TGTGCCAGCAGATTGACAGGGGCGTCTGTTGAAAAACTGTTTTTT.